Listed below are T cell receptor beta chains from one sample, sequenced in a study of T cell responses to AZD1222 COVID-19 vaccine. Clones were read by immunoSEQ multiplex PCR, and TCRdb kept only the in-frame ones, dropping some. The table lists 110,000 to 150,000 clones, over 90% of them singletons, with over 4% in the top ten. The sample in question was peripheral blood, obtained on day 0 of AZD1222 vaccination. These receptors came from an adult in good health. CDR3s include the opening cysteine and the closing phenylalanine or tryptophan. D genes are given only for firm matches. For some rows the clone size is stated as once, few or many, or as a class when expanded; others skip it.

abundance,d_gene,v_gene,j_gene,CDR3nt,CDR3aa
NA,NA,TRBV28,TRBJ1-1,TGTGCCAGCAGTTTAATTGGAGAGAACACTGAAGCTTTCTTT,CASSLIGENTEAFF
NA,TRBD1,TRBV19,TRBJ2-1,TGTGCCAGTAGGGTGGGGACAGCCTACAATGAGCAGTTCTTC,CASRVGTAYNEQFF
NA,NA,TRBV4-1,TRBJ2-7,TGCGCCAGCAGCCAAGATAGGGGGTACGAGCAGTACTTC,CASSQDRGYEQYF
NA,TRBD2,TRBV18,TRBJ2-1,TGTGCCAGCTCACCTACAACTAGCGGGATGTACAATGAGCAGTTCTTC,CASSPTTSGMYNEQFF
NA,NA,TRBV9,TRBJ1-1,TGTGCCAGCAGCGTAGTGAGGGGAAGCATGAACACTGAAGCTTTCTTT,CASSVVRGSMNTEAFF
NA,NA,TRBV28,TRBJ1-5,TGTGCCAGCAGTTTTCCCGGGGTGTACCAGCCCCAGCATTTT,CASSFPGVYQPQHF
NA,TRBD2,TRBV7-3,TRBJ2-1,TGTGCCAGCAGCCAGGGGGTAGCGGGAGTTGGCGAGCAGTTCTTC,CASSQGVAGVGEQFF
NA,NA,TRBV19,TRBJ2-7,TGTGCCAGTAGTATTAGCGGAACCACCAACTACGAGCAGTACTTC,CASSISGTTNYEQYF
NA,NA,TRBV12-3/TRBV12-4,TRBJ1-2,TGTGCCAGCAGTGGTACAGAGAACTATGGCTACACCTTC,CASSGTENYGYTF
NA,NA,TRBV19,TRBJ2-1,TGTGCCAGTACTATGAGCGGCGGGACTTACAATGAGCAGTTCTTC,CASTMSGGTYNEQFF
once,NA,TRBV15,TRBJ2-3,TGTGCCACCAGCAGCGGCGACTCCGGCACAGATACGCAGTATTTT,CATSSGDSGTDTQYF
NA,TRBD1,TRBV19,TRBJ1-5,TGTGCCAGTACAGACGACAGGGGCAATCAGCCCCAGCATTTT,CASTDDRGNQPQHF
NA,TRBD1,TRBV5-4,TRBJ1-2,TGTGCCAGCAGCCCGGGTGGGACAGTCACTAACTATGGCTACACCTTC,CASSPGGTVTNYGYTF
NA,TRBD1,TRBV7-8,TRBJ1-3,TGTGCCAGCAGCCCGAATCAGGGGGAGGAAAACACCATATATTTT,CASSPNQGEENTIYF
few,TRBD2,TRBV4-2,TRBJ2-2,TGTGCCAGCGAGCGGGACCACCGTAGCGACACCGGGGAGCTGTTTTTT,CASERDHRSDTGELFF
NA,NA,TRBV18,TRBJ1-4,TGTGCCAGCTCACCACGGAGCGCAACTAATGAAAAACTGTTTTTT,CASSPRSATNEKLFF
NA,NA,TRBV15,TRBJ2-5,TGTGCCACCAGCAGAGGGCCACCTGAAGAGACCCAGTACTTC,CATSRGPPEETQYF
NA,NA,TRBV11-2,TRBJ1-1,TGTGCCAGCAGTCTTCGACAGACGGCTTTCTTT,CASSLRQTAFF
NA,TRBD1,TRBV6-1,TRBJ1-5,TGTGCCAGCAGTGTCTTCCGGGACAGGAGCAATCAGCCCCAGCATTTT,CASSVFRDRSNQPQHF
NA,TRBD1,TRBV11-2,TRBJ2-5,TGTGCCAGCAGCTTCCCGAGACAGGGGGCCGTAGAGACCCAGTACTTC,CASSFPRQGAVETQYF
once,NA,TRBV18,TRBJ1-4,TGTGCCAGCTCACTGGGGGCAGGTGAAAAACTGTTTTTT,CASSLGAGEKLFF
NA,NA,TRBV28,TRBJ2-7,TGTGCCAGCAGGAGGATCAGCCGCGAGCAGTACTTC,CASRRISREQYF
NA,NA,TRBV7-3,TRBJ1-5,TGTGCCAGCAGACCCCTAAGGGGGGGCTGTCAGCCCCAGCATTTT,CASRPLRGGCQPQHF
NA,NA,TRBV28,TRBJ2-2,TGTGCCAGCAGTGCCGGGGACATGACGAACACCGGGGAGCTGTTTTTT,CASSAGDMTNTGELFF
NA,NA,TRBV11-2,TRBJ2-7,TGTGCCAGCAGCCTACCTTTCAGACAGATCTACGAGCAGTACTTC,CASSLPFRQIYEQYF
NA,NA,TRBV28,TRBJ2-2,TGTGCCAGCAGTTTGTCGGCGGAAACCGGGGAGCTGTTTTTT,CASSLSAETGELFF
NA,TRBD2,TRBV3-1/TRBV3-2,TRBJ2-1,TGTGCCAGCAGACAAGGGACTAGCGGGCAATCCTACAATGAGCAGTTCTTC,CASRQGTSGQSYNEQFF
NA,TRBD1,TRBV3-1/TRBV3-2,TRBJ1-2,TGTGCCAGCAGCCGAGCCCGGGACAGTTATGGCTACACCTTC,CASSRARDSYGYTF
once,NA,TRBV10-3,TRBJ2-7,TGTGCCATCAGTGAGCGGGACTCCTACGAGCAGTACTTC,CAISERDSYEQYF
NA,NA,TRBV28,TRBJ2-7,TGTGCCAGCAGCCCCGGGCCCAAACCCTACGAGCAGTACTTC,CASSPGPKPYEQYF
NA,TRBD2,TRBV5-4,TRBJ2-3,TGTGCCAGCAGCTTGGACCTAGCGGGAGTGGGAGATACGCAGTATTTT,CASSLDLAGVGDTQYF
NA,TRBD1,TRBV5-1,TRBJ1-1,TGCGCCAGCAGGTCCGGGACAGGGTTACTGAACACTGAAGCTTTCTTT,CASRSGTGLLNTEAFF
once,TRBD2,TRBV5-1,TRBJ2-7,TGCGCCAGCAGGCCGGGACTAGCGAGCTACGAGCAGTACTTC,CASRPGLASYEQYF
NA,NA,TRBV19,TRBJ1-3,TGTGCCAGTACCCAGACAGCTGGAAACACCATATATTTT,CASTQTAGNTIYF
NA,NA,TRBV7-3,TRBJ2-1,TGTGCCAGCAGCCCACAGACGGACGGGGGCTACAATGAGCAGTTCTTC,CASSPQTDGGYNEQFF
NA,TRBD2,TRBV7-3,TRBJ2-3,TGTGCCAGCAGCTTAAAGGGGCCCAAACCCGACACCATAGCGGGAGTGTTGGGCGCAGATACGCAGTATTTT,CASSLKGPKPDTIAGVLGADTQYF
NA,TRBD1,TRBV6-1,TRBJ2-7,TGTGCCAGCAGTGAAGCGCTTTGGACAGGGGGCGAGCAGTACTTC,CASSEALWTGGEQYF
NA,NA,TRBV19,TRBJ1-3,TGTGCCAGTAGTATGGGGCACTCTGGAAACACCATATATTTT,CASSMGHSGNTIYF
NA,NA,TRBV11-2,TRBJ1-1,TGTGCCAGCAGCCCCGGAGGGTGGCTCAGGAACACTGAAGCTTTCTTT,CASSPGGWLRNTEAFF